This T cell receptor (beta chain) was found in a study of shared clonotypes between healthy human individuals. Broader study findings: Donors were few, which limited the genetic and exposure-history diversity represented.

Some clones are missing from TCRdb's copy, which holds only in-frame ones; the method was immunoSEQ multiplex PCR. The sample records about a million clones, 76% being singletons. The CDR3 is 16 amino acids. Looked up from germline, CDR1 is MDHEN and CDR2 is SYDVKM. Losses at the gene ends were 4 bases for V and 6 bases for J; bases not matched to a gene: 9. To note about this clone: Its target is unknown.

V and J are TRBV28 and TRBJ2-1, with 10 bases aligning to TRBD2. This receptor was obtained from a man between 18 and 29 years old in good health. Sequenced input: memory CD4+ T cells sorted from blood. Noted subset: CD45RA-negative fraction. In DNA form, the CDR3 reads TGTGCCAGCAGTTCCCCAAGCGGGGGGGTTATCAATGAGCAGTTCTTC. Protein sequence: CASSSPSGGVINEQFF. Variable domain in full (rest from reference TRBV28 and TRBJ2-1): DVKVTQSSRYLVKRTGEKVFLECVQDMDHENMFWYRQDPGLGLRLIYFSYDVKMKEKGDIPEGYSVSREKKERFSLILESASTNQTSMYLCASSSPSGGVINEQFFGPGTRLTVL.